These 9 T cell receptor beta chains were sequenced from one sample in a study of blood T cell repertoires in COVID-19. Only in-frame clones appear in the TCRdb table, and some are missing; sequencing was by immunoSEQ multiplex PCR. This sample has approximately 320,000 clones; around nine tenths occur once, and the top ten carry around 2.5%. Input material: PBMCs or T cells enriched from blood (not recorded which). The receptors come from a man in his fifties or sixties who had recovered from COVID-19.

This rearrangement joins TRBV24-1 to TRBJ2-7; TRBD1 might be the D (5 bases). Per the germline V gene, CDR1 is KGHDR and CDR2 is SFDVKD. The CDR3 spans 14 residues. Trimming cost V 4 bases and J 7 bases, with 16 bases left between them. Here the CDR3 DNA reads TGTGCCACCAGTGACCCTCGCCTCAGGGATGAGCAGTACTTC. It is translated as CATSDPRLRDEQYF.

This chain connects TRBV9 to TRBJ2-5; D is uncertain. With 2 bases removed from V and 5 bases from J, the gap between germline ends came to 13 bases. Per germline, CDR1 SGDLS and CDR2 YYNGEE. This CDR3 has 14 residues. CDR3 nucleotides: TGTGCCAGCAGCGTCAACCCCCAACGGGAGACCCAGTACTTC. Protein: CASSVNPQRETQYF.

The chain links TRBV11-2 to TRBJ2-7; the D gene is possibly TRBD2 (5 bases). V lost 5 bases, J lost 6 bases, and 11 bases lay in between. The CDR3 contains 12 residues. The germline CDR1 and CDR2 sequences are SGHAT and FQNNGV. The CDR3 here is CASSPRGPEQYF. The CDR3 bases are TGTGCCAGCAGCCCACGAGGGCCCGAGCAGTACTTC.

The chain has TRBV2 and TRBJ1-5; D gene ambiguous. The germline CDR1 and CDR2 sequences are SNHLY and FYNNEI. Trimming removed 5 bases at V and 5 bases at J, with 7 bases between. The CDR3 spans 12 residues. Here the CDR3 DNA reads TGTGCCAGCAGTTCGGTAGATCAGCCCCAGCATTTT. Translation gives CASSSVDQPQHF.

The genes are TRBV5-5 and TRBJ1-2, with D perhaps matching TRBD1 (5 bases). Deletions cut 4 bases from V and 4 bases from J, with 11 bases between. Per the germline V gene, CDR1 is SGHKS and CDR2 is YYEKEE (reference sequence). The CDR3 covers 13 residues. CDR3 bases: TGTGCCAGCAGCCGCGGGACCGGCTATGGCTACACCTTC. Its protein is CASSRGTGYGYTF. Combining the CDR3 with reference TRBV5-5 and TRBJ1-2 gives the whole variable domain DAGVTQSPTHLIKTRGQQVTLRCSPISGHKSVSWYQQVLGQGPQFIFQYYEKEERGRGNFPDRFSARQFPNYSSELNVNALLLGDSALYLCASSRGTGYGYTFGSGTRLTVV.

V usage is TRBV12-5 and J usage is TRBJ1-2, with a tentative D call TRBD1 (5 bases). The CDR3 spans 15 residues. Germline V gives CDR1 LGHNT, CDR2 FRNRAP. Trimming left V 6 bases short and J 3 bases short, with 17 bases between. CDR3 DNA: TGTGCTAGTGGGGAGCCGGAGGGGATGGACTATGGCTACACCTTC. As protein: CASGEPEGMDYGYTF.

The rearrangement joins TRBV9 to TRBJ1-5; TRBD1 agrees at 8 bases. The CDR3 runs to 15 residues. Trimming took 4 bases from V and 5 from J; bases not matched to a gene: 8. CDR1 and CDR2 from the germline V gene are SGDLS and YYNGEE. CDR3 nucleotides: TGTGCCAGCAGCAGGACAGGGAATTCCGATCAGCCCCAGCATTTT. Its translation: CASSRTGNSDQPQHF. Using reference TRBV9 and TRBJ1-5 for the parts outside the CDR3, the full variable domain is DSGVTQTPKHLITATGQRVTLRCSPRSGDLSVYWYQQSLDQGLQFLIQYYNGEERAKGNILERFSAQQFPDLHSELNLSSLELGDSALYFCASSRTGNSDQPQHFGDGTRLSIL.

This clone was found once. Its ends do not fully match the called genes, so a read error is possible. As DNA, the CDR3 is TGTGCTAGCAGCCCAACAGGGAAGGGACCCACTGAAGCTTTCTTT. This encodes CASSPTGKGPTEAFF. The V and J genes are TRBV7-7 and TRBJ1-1, with a tentative D call TRBD1 (6 bases). Per germline, CDR1 SSHAT and CDR2 FNYEAQ (reference sequence). The CDR3 is 15 residues long.

J is TRBJ1-2 and V is TRBV10-1; perhaps TRBD1 as D (6 bases). Deletions cut 5 bases from V and 0 bases from J, with 7 bases between. Per germline, CDR1 WNHNN and CDR2 SYGVQD (reference sequence). This CDR3 contains 13 residues. The CDR3 DNA reads as TGCGCCAGCAGTCGGACAGCTAACTATGGCTACACCTTC. Protein product: CASSRTANYGYTF.